This T cell receptor (beta chain) was sequenced during a study of T cells in Graves' hyperthyroidism and ophthalmopathy. Trimming cost V 3 bases and J 7 bases, with 12 bases left between them. This CDR3 is 13 amino acids long. TCR beta CDR3 sequences were amplified from RNA transcripts. The HTBI primer set served for first-round RT-PCR of the TCR CDR3. TCRdb analysed the multiplex PCR reads with MiXCR anew, one entry per CDR3 protein. The data show roughly 600,000 distinct CDR3 sequences, with more than 14% seen just once and approximately 12% held by the top ten. This clonotype was detected many times.

This TCR was sampled from a woman aged 50 to 65 with Graves' ophthalmopathy. The chain has TRBV12-3 or TRBV12-4 and TRBJ1-1; the D is unclear. Sequencing used blood. CDR3 sequence reads: CASSFSQVHEAFF. The CDR3 bases are TGTGCCAGCAGTTTTTCTCAAGTCCATGAAGCTTTCTTT.